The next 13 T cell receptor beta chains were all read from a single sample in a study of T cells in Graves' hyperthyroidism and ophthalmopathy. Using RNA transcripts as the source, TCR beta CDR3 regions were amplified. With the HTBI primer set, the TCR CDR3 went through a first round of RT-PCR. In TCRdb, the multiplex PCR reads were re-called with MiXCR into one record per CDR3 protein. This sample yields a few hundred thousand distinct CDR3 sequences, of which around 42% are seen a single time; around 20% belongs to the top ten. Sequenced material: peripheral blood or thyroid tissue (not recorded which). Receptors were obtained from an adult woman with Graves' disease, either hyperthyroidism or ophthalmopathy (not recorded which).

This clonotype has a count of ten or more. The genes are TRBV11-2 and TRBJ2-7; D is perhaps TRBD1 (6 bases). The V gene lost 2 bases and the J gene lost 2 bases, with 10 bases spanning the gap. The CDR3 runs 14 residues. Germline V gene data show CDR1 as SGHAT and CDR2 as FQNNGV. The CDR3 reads CASSLNRVAYEQYF. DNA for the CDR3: TGTGCCAGCAGCTTAAACAGGGTGGCCTACGAGCAGTACTTC.

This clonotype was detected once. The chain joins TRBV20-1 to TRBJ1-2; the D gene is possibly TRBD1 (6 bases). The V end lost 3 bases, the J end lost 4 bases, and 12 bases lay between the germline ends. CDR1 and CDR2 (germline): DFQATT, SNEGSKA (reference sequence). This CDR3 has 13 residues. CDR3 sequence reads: CSASDRTAYGYTF. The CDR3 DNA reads TGCAGTGCTAGCGACAGGACGGCCTATGGCTACACCTTC.

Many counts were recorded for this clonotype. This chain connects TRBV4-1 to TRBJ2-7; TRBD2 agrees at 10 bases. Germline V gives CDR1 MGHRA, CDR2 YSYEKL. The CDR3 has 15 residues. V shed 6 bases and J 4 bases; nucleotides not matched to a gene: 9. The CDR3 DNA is TGCGCCAGCAGTCTAAGTACTAGCGGGAAGTACGAGCAGTACTTC. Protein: CASSLSTSGKYEQYF.

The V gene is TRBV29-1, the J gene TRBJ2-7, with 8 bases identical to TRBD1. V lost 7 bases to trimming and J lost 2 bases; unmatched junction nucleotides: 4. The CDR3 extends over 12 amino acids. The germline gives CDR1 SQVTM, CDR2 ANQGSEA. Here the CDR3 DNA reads TGCAGCGGACAGGGACAGGCCTACGAGCAGTACTTC. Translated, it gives CSGQGQAYEQYF.

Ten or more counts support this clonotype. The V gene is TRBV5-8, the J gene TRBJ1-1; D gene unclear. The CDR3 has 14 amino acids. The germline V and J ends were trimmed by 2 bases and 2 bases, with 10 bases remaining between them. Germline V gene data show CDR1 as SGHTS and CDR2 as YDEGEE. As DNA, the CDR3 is TGTGCCAGCAGCTTTAAAGGCGGAAACACTGAAGCTTTCTTT. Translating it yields CASSFKGGNTEAFF.

CDR3 in DNA: TGCAGCGTTGGAGACAGGGGAAACACCATATATTTT. Translated: CSVGDRGNTIYF. V and J are TRBV29-1 and TRBJ1-3, with D maybe TRBD1 (6 bases). V lost 4 bases, J lost 4 bases, and 8 bases lay in between. The CDR3 spans 12 residues. Germline CDR1 reads SQVTM; CDR2 reads ANQGSEA. The full variable domain, completed using reference TRBV29-1 and TRBJ1-3, is SAVISQKPSRDICQRGTSLTIQCQVDSQVTMMFWYRQQPGQSLTLIATANQGSEATYESGFVIDKFPISRPNLTFSTLTVSNMSPEDSSIYLCSVGDRGNTIYFGEGSWLTVV.

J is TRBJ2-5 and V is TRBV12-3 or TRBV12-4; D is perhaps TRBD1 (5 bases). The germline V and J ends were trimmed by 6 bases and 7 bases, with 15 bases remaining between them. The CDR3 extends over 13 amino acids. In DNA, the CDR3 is TGTGCCAGCAGGCCGACAGACCCAGGGACCCAGTACTTC. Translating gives CASRPTDPGTQYF.

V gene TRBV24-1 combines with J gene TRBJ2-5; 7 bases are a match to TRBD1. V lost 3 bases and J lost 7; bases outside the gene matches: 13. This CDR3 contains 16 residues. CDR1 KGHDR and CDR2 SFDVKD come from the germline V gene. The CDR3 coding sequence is TGTGCCACCAGTGATCCTAGGGACAGTCGACCTGGGACCCAGTACTTC. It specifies CATSDPRDSRPGTQYF.

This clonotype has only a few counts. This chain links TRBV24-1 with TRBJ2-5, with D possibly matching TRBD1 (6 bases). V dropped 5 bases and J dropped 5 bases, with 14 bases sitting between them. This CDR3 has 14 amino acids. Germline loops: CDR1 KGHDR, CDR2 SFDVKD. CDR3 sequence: CATSVPGQSETQYF. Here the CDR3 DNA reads TGTGCCACCAGTGTCCCGGGACAATCGGAGACCCAGTACTTC.

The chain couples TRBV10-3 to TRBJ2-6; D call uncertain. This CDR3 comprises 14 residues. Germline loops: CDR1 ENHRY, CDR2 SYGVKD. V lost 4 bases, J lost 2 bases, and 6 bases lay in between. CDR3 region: CAISGTTGANVLTF. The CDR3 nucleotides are TGTGCCATCAGTGGGACGACTGGGGCCAACGTCCTGACTTTC.

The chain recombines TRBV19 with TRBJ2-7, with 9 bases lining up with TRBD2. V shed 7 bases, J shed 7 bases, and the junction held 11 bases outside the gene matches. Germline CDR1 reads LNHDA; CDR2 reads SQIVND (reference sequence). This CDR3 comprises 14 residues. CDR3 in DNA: TGTGCCAGTACGGTGGCGGGAGGGCCAGGAGAGCAGTACTTC. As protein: CASTVAGGPGEQYF.

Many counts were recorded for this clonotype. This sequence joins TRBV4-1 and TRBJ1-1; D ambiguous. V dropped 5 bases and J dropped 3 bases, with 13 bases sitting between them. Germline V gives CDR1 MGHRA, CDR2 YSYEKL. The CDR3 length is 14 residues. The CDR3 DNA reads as TGCGCCAGCAGCTCCCGGGCCGGGGACACTGAAGCTTTCTTT. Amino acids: CASSSRAGDTEAFF.

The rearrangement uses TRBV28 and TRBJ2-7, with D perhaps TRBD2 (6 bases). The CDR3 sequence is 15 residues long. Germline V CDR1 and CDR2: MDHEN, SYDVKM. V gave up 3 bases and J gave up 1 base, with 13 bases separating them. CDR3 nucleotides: TGTGCCAGCAGTTTCGGGGGTAGTGGATCCTACGAGCAGTACTTC. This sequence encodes CASSFGGSGSYEQYF.